The present entry profiles one T cell receptor beta chain with its context. This entry comes from a study of blood T cell repertoires in COVID-19. Across the whole study: Italy, Spain and the United States were the sources of the convalescent and acute COVID-19 samples. PBMCs, B-cell-depleted T cells, or T cells provided the cDNA or gDNA that made up the material.

Per the study methods: Estimates of nucleated cell counts were drawn from the amplification of reference gene primers. TCRdb keeps only in-frame clones here, not all; method: immunoSEQ multiplex PCR. That table supplies the V and J calls and clone size; D and trimming were determined from the DNA. The sample contains 100,000 or so clones, approximately 84% of which appear only once. V was trimmed by 2 bases and J by 4 bases, leaving 17 bases between them. Germline V gene data show CDR1 as MNHEY and CDR2 as SVGEGT. This CDR3 region has 16 residues. This chain links TRBV6-2 or TRBV6-3 with TRBJ2-5, with D possibly matching TRBD1 (5 bases). Sequencing input: peripheral blood. This TCR came from an older woman with acute or convalescent COVID-19. Written as DNA, the CDR3 is TGTGCCAGCAGTTACCCTGGTCAAGCCCAGGGAGAGACCCAGTACTTC. As protein: CASSYPGQAQGETQYF.